This is a list of T cell receptor beta chains from one sample in a study of T cells in Graves' hyperthyroidism and ophthalmopathy. TCRdb analysed the multiplex PCR reads with MiXCR anew, one entry per CDR3 protein. The sample comprises about 740,000 distinct CDR3 sequences, 14% of which are singletons, and about 9.4% rests with the top ten. The sequencing sample was made of blood. These TCRs come from a woman aged 18-29 years with Graves' hyperthyroidism. CDR3s include the opening cysteine and the closing phenylalanine or tryptophan. D genes are given only for firm matches. The size of a clone is reported for some rows only, either as once, few or many, or as a class for expanded clones.

J: TRBJ2-3; length: 14; V: TRBV7-9; size: many; D: -; CDR3: CASSFSGTSDTQYF; DNA: TGTGCCAGCAGCTTTTCCGGGACTTCAGATACGCAGTATTTT
J: TRBJ1-1; length: 13; V: TRBV7-2; size: medium-sized; D: -; CDR3: CASTRGRGREAFF; DNA: TGTGCCAGCACCCGAGGGCGAGGCAGGGAGGCTTTCTTT
J: TRBJ2-2; length: 16; V: TRBV3-1; size: few; D: TRBD1; CDR3: CASSLSGTANTGELFF; DNA: TGTGCCAGCAGCCTTTCCGGGACAGCGAACACCGGGGAGCTGTTTTTT
J: TRBJ1-1; length: 15; V: TRBV4-2; size: many; D: TRBD1; CDR3: CASSQGGQGSTEAFF; DNA: TGTGCCAGCAGCCAAGGGGGACAGGGTAGCACTGAAGCTTTCTTT
J: TRBJ1-1; length: 14; V: TRBV11-1; size: -; D: -; CDR3: CASSAERAYTEAFF; DNA: TGTGCCAGCAGCGCCGAGCGAGCCTACACTGAAGCTTTCTTT
J: TRBJ1-6; length: 14; V: TRBV30; size: few; D: -; CDR3: CAWSLGQGDSPLHF; DNA: TGTGCCTGGAGTCTGGGGCAGGGAGATTCACCCCTCCACTTT
J: TRBJ2-2; length: 13; V: TRBV10-3; size: -; D: -; CDR3: CATTGTSGGELFF; DNA: TGTGCCACTACCGGGACTTCGGGCGGGGAGCTGTTTTTT
J: TRBJ2-7; length: 18; V: TRBV7-9; size: many; D: -; CDR3: CASSSETQGTAPLYEQYF; DNA: TGTGCCAGCAGCTCCGAGACTCAGGGTACCGCGCCCCTCTACGAGCAGTACTTC
J: TRBJ1-1; length: 14; V: TRBV12-3/TRBV12-4; size: many; D: -; CDR3: CASSFGQTGTEAFF; DNA: TGTGCCAGCAGTTTTGGTCAGACGGGGACTGAAGCTTTCTTT
J: TRBJ2-1; length: 20; V: TRBV4-1; size: -; D: TRBD2; CDR3: CASSQGTSGRAWWVGNEQFF; DNA: TGCGCCAGCAGCCAAGGGACTAGCGGGAGGGCCTGGTGGGTTGGCAATGAGCAGTTCTTC
J: TRBJ2-1; length: 12; V: TRBV2; size: once; D: TRBD2; CDR3: CAKTSVYNEQFF; DNA: TGTGCCAAGACTAGCGTCTACAATGAGCAGTTCTTC
J: TRBJ1-5; length: 17; V: TRBV6-2/TRBV6-3; size: -; D: -; CDR3: CASSYTPTGHSNQPQHF; DNA: TGTGCCAGCAGTTACACCCCGACAGGTCATAGCAATCAGCCCCAGCATTTT
J: TRBJ2-3; length: 15; V: TRBV11-2; size: few; D: -; CDR3: CASSLDPGAADTQYF; DNA: TGTGCCAGCAGCTTAGATCCGGGAGCGGCAGATACGCAGTATTTT
J: TRBJ1-5; length: 15; V: TRBV7-8; size: many; D: -; CDR3: CASSLGAGGNQPQHF; DNA: TGTGCCAGCAGCTTAGGGGCAGGTGGCAATCAGCCCCAGCATTTT
J: TRBJ2-2; length: 16; V: TRBV6-5; size: few; D: -; CDR3: CASSYSRLQNTGELFF; DNA: TGTGCCAGCAGTTACTCGAGACTCCAGAACACCGGGGAGCTGTTTTTT
J: TRBJ2-7; length: 16; V: TRBV20-1; size: many; D: -; CDR3: CSARDPAPGRNDEQYF; DNA: TGCAGTGCTAGAGACCCCGCTCCGGGGCGTAACGACGAGCAGTACTTC
J: TRBJ2-2; length: 18; V: TRBV19; size: -; D: TRBD2; CDR3: CASSIWASGRGVTGELVF; DNA: TGTGCCAGTAGTATTTGGGCTAGCGGGAGGGGGGTCACCGGGGAGCTGGTTTTT
J: TRBJ2-7; length: 16; V: TRBV10-3; size: few; D: TRBD1; CDR3: CAIREPGTGNSYEQYF; DNA: TGTGCCATCAGGGAGCCCGGGACAGGCAACTCCTACGAGCAGTACTTC